One and the same sample provided the 17 T cell receptor beta chains below, sequenced in a study of OX40 agonist ivuxolimab in advanced cancers. TCRdb keeps only in-frame clones here, not all; method: immunoSEQ multiplex PCR. The profile shows about 84,000 clones, approximately 95% of them singletons. The sample was CD4+ or CD8+ T cells sorted from blood, taken in a trial of the OX40 agonist ivuxolimab. The receptor set was obtained from an adult with an advanced solid tumor such as melanoma, head and neck, liver or kidney cancer.

V and J are TRBV28 and TRBJ2-5; 7 bases match TRBD2. TRBJ2-7 explains the end of the DNA better; the J call may be wrong. The CDR3 sequence is 17 residues long. CDR1 is MDHEN and CDR2 is SYDVKM in the germline V gene. This CDR3 reads CASSLFWLAEMEYEQYF. In nucleotides, the CDR3 is TGTGCCAGCAGTTTATTTTGGCTAGCGGAGATGGAATACGAGCAGTACTTC.

The rearrangement uses TRBV27 and TRBJ2-1; the D is unclear. Per the germline V gene, CDR1 is MNHEY and CDR2 is SMNVEV (reference sequence). The V end lost 0 bases, the J end lost 2 bases, and 2 bases lay between the germline ends. CDR3 length equals 13 residues. CDR3 sequence reads: CASSLSPYNEQFF. CDR3 in DNA: TGTGCCAGCAGTTTATCCCCCTACAATGAGCAGTTCTTC.

This chain uses TRBV19 with TRBJ2-7; either TRBD1 or TRBD2 may fit D (7 bases each). Germline CDR1 reads LNHDA; CDR2 reads SQIVND (reference sequence). The CDR3 contains 13 residues. The V end was cut by 4 bases, the J end by 6 bases, with 13 bases between. CDR3 DNA: TGTGCCAGTAGTACCAGGGGGGGGCTCGAGCAGTACTTC. It is translated as CASSTRGGLEQYF.

The V call is TRBV6-6, the J call TRBJ2-7; 11 positions agree with TRBD1. Per the germline V gene, CDR1 is MNHNY and CDR2 is SVGAGI (reference sequence). V was clipped by 5 bases and J by 2 bases; unmatched bases: 5. The CDR3 consists of 15 residues. The CDR3 region has the DNA TGTGCCAGCAGTGACGAGGGACAGGGGGCCTACGAGCAGTACTTC. This sequence encodes CASSDEGQGAYEQYF.

The DNA of the CDR3 is TGTGCCAGTTTGGGGCGGAGACAGGGGGCTGCCGGGGAGCTGTTTTTT. It translates to CASLGRRQGAAGELFF. V and J are TRBV19 and TRBJ2-2; 10 bases line up with TRBD1. After removal of 8 bases from V and 6 bases from J, the junction contained 12 bases not matched to a gene. The CDR3 has 16 residues. In germline, CDR1 is LNHDA, CDR2 SQIVND (reference sequence).

The chain is built from TRBV4-1 and TRBJ2-1; no reliable D call. The length of the CDR3 is 16 residues. V was pared by 0 bases and J by 1 base, with 10 bases between. The germline CDR1 and CDR2 sequences are MGHRA and YSYEKL. DNA of the CDR3: TGCGCCAGCAGCCAAGATACTCAAAGGTCCTACAATGAGCAGTTCTTC. Residues: CASSQDTQRSYNEQFF.

The chain carries TRBV7-2 and TRBJ2-4; D is perhaps TRBD2 (5 bases). The V gene's germline CDR1 is SGHTA and CDR2 FQGNSA. The CDR3 spans 17 residues. V shed 5 bases and J shed 4 bases, with 21 bases lying between them. CDR3 in DNA: TGTGCCAGCAGCCCGCGGGTTGTCAGACCATCAAAAAACATTCAGTACTTC. Protein sequence: CASSPRVVRPSKNIQYF.

This chain uses TRBV29-1 with TRBJ2-3; 13 bases match TRBD2. Unmatched junction bases numbered 5, after V lost 1 base and J lost 4 bases. The CDR3 sequence is 16 residues long. Germline lookup yields CDR1 SQVTM and CDR2 ANQGSEA. CDR3 bases: TGCAGCGTTGAAGGGAGGACTAGCGGGAGAGCAGATACGCAGTATTTT. It codes for CSVEGRTSGRADTQYF.

The CDR3 DNA follows: TGTGCCAGCAGCGGGGGCACCGGGGAGCTGTTTTTT. This gives the protein CASSGGTGELFF. The chain uses TRBV9 and TRBJ2-2, with D uncertain. This CDR3 spans 12 amino acids. Germline assignment: CDR1 SGDLS and CDR2 YYNGEE. The V end was cut by 3 bases, the J end by 4 bases, with 4 bases between.

This chain connects TRBV4-3 to TRBJ2-7, with 7 bases identical to TRBD1. The CDR3 is 15 amino acids. In germline, CDR1 is LGHNA, CDR2 YSLEER. Germline trimming cut 0 bases from V and 3 bases from J; bases unmatched to any gene: 5. The CDR3 is CASSQDEQGRYEQYF. The DNA for the CDR3 is TGCGCCAGCAGCCAAGATGAACAGGGGCGCTACGAGCAGTACTTC.

The chain couples TRBV10-3 to TRBJ1-1; D remains unclear. V was shortened by 10 bases and J by 3 bases, with 18 bases between the two germline ends. This CDR3 is 14 amino acids long. Germline CDR1 ENHRY, CDR2 SYGVKD. The CDR3 loop is CATKDGRLDTEAFF. CDR3 bases: TGTGCCACCAAGGACGGCCGGTTGGACACTGAAGCTTTCTTT.

The chain links TRBV6-5 to TRBJ2-1; no firm D call. V lost 0 bases, J lost 8 bases, and 8 bases lay in between. The germline V gene encodes CDR1 MNHEY and CDR2 SVGAGI. The CDR3 sequence is 13 residues long. The CDR3 loop reads CASSYSVGYEQFF. DNA for the CDR3: TGTGCCAGCAGTTACTCTGTCGGGTATGAGCAGTTCTTC.

The chain uses TRBV5-6 and TRBJ2-1; TRBD2 matches at 10 bases. CDR3 size: 15 residues. Germline-derived CDR1 and CDR2 are SGHDT and YYEEEE. V shed 4 bases, J shed 4 bases, and the junction held 5 bases outside the gene matches. In DNA, the CDR3 is TGTGCCAGCAGCCCTGCTAGCGGGAGTTACAATGAGCAGTTCTTC. Its protein is CASSPASGSYNEQFF.

Only a few counts were recorded for this clone. The gene calls are TRBV6-5 and TRBJ2-3, with TRBD2 as a possible D gene (6 bases). The CDR3 is 14 residues long. CDR1 and CDR2 (germline): MNHEY, SVGAGI. V was cut by 2 bases and J by 5 bases, with 11 bases left in between. DNA for the CDR3: TGTGCCAGCAGTTACGCCTCGGGAGAAGATACGCAGTATTTT. Protein sequence: CASSYASGEDTQYF.

This sequence joins TRBV9 and TRBJ2-3; TRBD1 aligns across 8 bases. Germline trimming cut 4 bases from V and 2 bases from J; bases unmatched to any gene: 3. This CDR3 region has 14 residues. CDR1 is SGDLS and CDR2 is YYNGEE in the germline V gene. CDR3 bases: TGTGCCAGCAGCCAGGACAGGGCCACAGATACGCAGTATTTT. It translates to CASSQDRATDTQYF.

The J gene is TRBJ2-3, the V gene TRBV25-1; D call uncertain. V lost 0 bases to trimming and J lost 3 bases, with 1 base between them. The V gene's germline CDR1 is MGHDK and CDR2 SYGVNS. The CDR3 has 12 residues. The CDR3 region has the DNA TGTGCCAGCAGTGAATATACAGATACGCAGTATTTT. Its translation is CASSEYTDTQYF.

The chain recombines TRBV11-3 with TRBJ2-7, with D unresolved. In germline, CDR1 is SGHNT, CDR2 YENEEA. Trimming pared 2 bases from V and 2 bases from J, leaving 7 bases between. This CDR3 region has 13 residues. The CDR3 DNA reads as TGTGCCAGCAGCTTACGCCGGGCCTACGAGCAGTACTTC. Translation: CASSLRRAYEQYF.